This is a list of T cell receptor beta chains from one sample in a study of blood T cells in healthy people across ages. A single record per CDR3 protein comes from TCRdb applying MiXCR to the 5' RACE reads. The sample has fewer than 900,000 distinct CDR3 sequences; 40% to 45% are singletons. Sequences were obtained from blood. The receptors shown here come from a woman aged 55-70 years in good health. The CDR3 runs from the conserved cysteine through the conserved F or W. A D gene is named only where the DNA matches it firmly. A row's size may be missing; if present it is once, few, many or a size class.

D gene: TRBD1; clone size: -; V gene: TRBV14; J gene: TRBJ2-7; CDR3 protein: CASSQDGRGWYEQYF; CDR3 DNA: TGTGCCAGCAGCCAAGACGGCAGGGGGTGGTATGAGCAGTACTTC
D gene: -; clone size: once; V gene: TRBV27; J gene: TRBJ1-2; CDR3 protein: CASSFRVNSGYTF; CDR3 DNA: TGTGCCAGCAGTTTCAGGGTCAATAGTGGCTACACCTTC
D gene: -; clone size: few; V gene: TRBV5-1; J gene: TRBJ1-1; CDR3 protein: CASSLDSGGTEAFF; CDR3 DNA: TGCGCCAGCAGCTTGGACAGCGGAGGAACTGAAGCTTTCTTT
D gene: -; clone size: -; V gene: TRBV5-1; J gene: TRBJ2-7; CDR3 protein: CASRQSSYEQYF; CDR3 DNA: TGCGCCAGCAGACAGAGCTCCTACGAGCAGTACTTC
D gene: TRBD1; clone size: -; V gene: TRBV5-1; J gene: TRBJ1-2; CDR3 protein: CASSFTGTGDGYGYTF; CDR3 DNA: TGCGCCAGCAGCTTTACCGGGACAGGGGACGGCTATGGCTACACCTTC
D gene: TRBD2; clone size: -; V gene: TRBV7-2; J gene: TRBJ2-1; CDR3 protein: CTSSLTSGRENEQFF; CDR3 DNA: TGTACCAGCAGCTTAACTAGCGGGAGGGAAAATGAGCAGTTCTTC
D gene: TRBD1; clone size: -; V gene: TRBV20-1; J gene: TRBJ1-4; CDR3 protein: CSARTGPTNEKLFF; CDR3 DNA: TGCAGTGCCCGGACAGGCCCAACTAATGAAAAACTGTTTTTT
D gene: -; clone size: few; V gene: TRBV12-3/TRBV12-4; J gene: TRBJ1-4; CDR3 protein: CASSPRGFGNEKLFF; CDR3 DNA: TGTGCCAGCAGTCCAAGGGGGTTTGGTAATGAAAAACTGTTTTTT
D gene: -; clone size: -; V gene: TRBV28; J gene: TRBJ1-4; CDR3 protein: CASSRPRTNEKLFF; CDR3 DNA: TGTGCCAGCAGTCGCCCTAGGACGAACGAAAAACTGTTTTTT
D gene: TRBD2; clone size: few; V gene: TRBV20-1; J gene: TRBJ2-3; CDR3 protein: CSAGLAGLTQYF; CDR3 DNA: TGCAGTGCAGGACTAGCGGGACTCACGCAGTATTTT
D gene: -; clone size: -; V gene: TRBV20-1; J gene: TRBJ1-1; CDR3 protein: CSATGTQAGLTEAFF; CDR3 DNA: TGCAGTGCCACCGGGACTCAAGCCGGCCTCACTGAAGCTTTCTTT
D gene: -; clone size: few; V gene: TRBV5-1; J gene: TRBJ2-1; CDR3 protein: CASSLLAGTTYNEQFF; CDR3 DNA: TGCGCCAGCAGCTTGCTAGCCGGGACAACCTACAATGAGCAGTTCTTC
D gene: TRBD1; clone size: -; V gene: TRBV6-1; J gene: TRBJ1-2; CDR3 protein: CASSEEAGGNGYTF; CDR3 DNA: TGTGCCAGCAGTGAAGAGGCAGGGGGCAATGGCTACACCTTC
D gene: TRBD2; clone size: -; V gene: TRBV10-3; J gene: TRBJ2-1; CDR3 protein: CAISESLASGDHNEQFF; CDR3 DNA: TGTGCCATCAGTGAGTCCCTCGCTAGCGGGGACCACAATGAGCAGTTCTTC
D gene: -; clone size: once; V gene: TRBV28; J gene: TRBJ2-3; CDR3 protein: CASKGRGRDTQYF; CDR3 DNA: TGTGCCAGCAAGGGTCGGGGGAGAGATACGCAGTATTTT
D gene: -; clone size: -; V gene: TRBV6-5; J gene: TRBJ1-5; CDR3 protein: CASSYSYENQPQHF; CDR3 DNA: TGTGCCAGCAGTTACTCGTACGAAAATCAGCCCCAGCATTTT
D gene: -; clone size: many; V gene: TRBV20-1; J gene: TRBJ2-5; CDR3 protein: CSARSSGDKETQYF; CDR3 DNA: TGCAGTGCTAGATCCAGCGGGGACAAAGAGACCCAGTACTTC
D gene: -; clone size: -; V gene: TRBV29-1; J gene: TRBJ1-1; CDR3 protein: CSAQGERNTEAFF; CDR3 DNA: TGCAGCGCTCAGGGTGAGAGGAACACTGAAGCTTTCTTT
D gene: TRBD2; clone size: few; V gene: TRBV20-1; J gene: TRBJ2-1; CDR3 protein: CSVSGGRGSLTGDEQFF; CDR3 DNA: TGCAGTGTCAGTGGCGGGAGGGGAAGCTTGACTGGGGATGAGCAGTTCTTC
D gene: TRBD1; clone size: -; V gene: TRBV7-2; J gene: TRBJ1-1; CDR3 protein: CASSSWTGGHTEAFF; CDR3 DNA: TGTGCCAGCAGCTCCTGGACAGGGGGCCACACTGAAGCTTTCTTT
D gene: TRBD2; clone size: once; V gene: TRBV7-9; J gene: TRBJ2-1; CDR3 protein: CASSLGSLALNEQFF; CDR3 DNA: TGTGCCAGCAGCTTAGGGTCACTAGCGCTCAATGAGCAGTTCTTC
D gene: TRBD1; clone size: -; V gene: TRBV5-1; J gene: TRBJ1-1; CDR3 protein: CASGDRGLTEAFF; CDR3 DNA: TGCGCCAGCGGAGACAGGGGGTTGACTGAAGCTTTCTTT
D gene: TRBD2; clone size: -; V gene: TRBV7-3; J gene: TRBJ2-1; CDR3 protein: CASSRLAGGLGNEQFF; CDR3 DNA: TGTGCCAGCAGCCGACTAGCGGGGGGCTTAGGAAATGAGCAGTTCTTC
D gene: TRBD2; clone size: -; V gene: TRBV3-1; J gene: TRBJ2-1; CDR3 protein: CASSHGGRSNEQFF; CDR3 DNA: TGTGCCAGCAGCCATGGCGGGAGGAGTAATGAGCAGTTCTTC
D gene: -; clone size: many; V gene: TRBV9; J gene: TRBJ2-3; CDR3 protein: CASSVTSTDTQYF; CDR3 DNA: TGTGCCAGCTCGGTGACTAGCACAGATACGCAGTATTTT
D gene: -; clone size: -; V gene: TRBV28; J gene: TRBJ2-7; CDR3 protein: CASSPGHLSYEQYF; CDR3 DNA: TGTGCCAGCAGTCCCGGACACCTCTCCTACGAGCAGTACTTC
D gene: -; clone size: -; V gene: TRBV20-1; J gene: TRBJ2-7; CDR3 protein: CSASSSDGLDEQYF; CDR3 DNA: TGCAGTGCTAGTTCCAGCGACGGTTTGGACGAGCAGTACTTC
D gene: -; clone size: -; V gene: TRBV5-1; J gene: TRBJ2-3; CDR3 protein: CASRADGGSTDTQYF; CDR3 DNA: TGCGCCAGCAGAGCCGACGGTGGGAGTACAGATACGCAGTATTTT
D gene: -; clone size: -; V gene: TRBV6-5; J gene: TRBJ2-7; CDR3 protein: CATRSWGSEQYF; CDR3 DNA: TGTGCCACTAGGAGTTGGGGTAGCGAGCAGTACTTC
D gene: -; clone size: -; V gene: TRBV7-3; J gene: TRBJ2-1; CDR3 protein: CASSFRGSANEQFF; CDR3 DNA: TGTGCCAGCAGCTTCAGGGGTTCCGCGAATGAGCAGTTCTTC
D gene: TRBD1; clone size: few; V gene: TRBV20-1; J gene: TRBJ2-7; CDR3 protein: CSARDTGGVSYEQYF; CDR3 DNA: TGCAGTGCTAGAGATACAGGGGGCGTCTCCTACGAGCAGTACTTC
D gene: -; clone size: -; V gene: TRBV19; J gene: TRBJ2-7; CDR3 protein: CASSPLGHPSYEQYF; CDR3 DNA: TGTGCCAGTAGTCCCCTGGGTCATCCCTCCTACGAGCAGTACTTC
D gene: -; clone size: many; V gene: TRBV9; J gene: TRBJ2-7; CDR3 protein: CASSVDSAGAYYEQYF; CDR3 DNA: TGTGCCAGCAGCGTAGATTCGGCGGGGGCTTACTACGAGCAGTACTTC
D gene: TRBD1; clone size: -; V gene: TRBV10-3; J gene: TRBJ2-7; CDR3 protein: CAISVRQGNGYNEQYF; CDR3 DNA: TGTGCCATCAGTGTACGACAGGGGAACGGATACAATGAGCAGTACTTC
D gene: TRBD1; clone size: few; V gene: TRBV7-2; J gene: TRBJ2-7; CDR3 protein: CASSRGTEYEQYF; CDR3 DNA: TGTGCCAGCAGCAGAGGGACAGAGTACGAGCAGTACTTC
D gene: -; clone size: -; V gene: TRBV27; J gene: TRBJ2-1; CDR3 protein: CASSLWPPSASYNEQFF; CDR3 DNA: TGTGCCAGCAGTTTATGGCCCCCAAGCGCCTCCTACAATGAGCAGTTCTTC
D gene: TRBD1; clone size: -; V gene: TRBV11-2; J gene: TRBJ1-1; CDR3 protein: CASSSDPGQSYTEAFF; CDR3 DNA: TGTGCCAGCAGCTCCGACCCGGGACAGAGCTACACTGAAGCTTTCTTT
D gene: -; clone size: few; V gene: TRBV6-6; J gene: TRBJ1-2; CDR3 protein: CASSLGSGQLYGYTF; CDR3 DNA: TGTGCCAGCAGTCTTGGATCCGGACAGCTCTATGGCTACACCTTC
D gene: TRBD1; clone size: -; V gene: TRBV12-3/TRBV12-4; J gene: TRBJ1-1; CDR3 protein: CASGDRGPFMDTEAFF; CDR3 DNA: TGTGCTAGCGGAGACAGGGGGCCCTTTATGGACACTGAAGCTTTCTTT
D gene: TRBD1; clone size: -; V gene: TRBV6-1; J gene: TRBJ1-2; CDR3 protein: CASSHRDREGGYTF; CDR3 DNA: TGTGCCAGCAGTCACCGGGACAGGGAGGGTGGCTACACCTTC
D gene: -; clone size: -; V gene: TRBV14; J gene: TRBJ1-2; CDR3 protein: CASSQGVFNYGYTF; CDR3 DNA: TGTGCCAGCAGCCAGGGGGTATTTAACTATGGCTACACCTTC
D gene: -; clone size: few; V gene: TRBV28; J gene: TRBJ2-1; CDR3 protein: CASSSEGVYNEQFF; CDR3 DNA: TGTGCCAGCAGTTCAGAAGGGGTTTACAATGAGCAGTTCTTC
D gene: TRBD2; clone size: few; V gene: TRBV5-1; J gene: TRBJ2-7; CDR3 protein: CASSLMTSGVSGEQYF; CDR3 DNA: TGCGCCAGCAGCTTAATGACTAGCGGGGTTTCGGGAGAGCAGTACTTC
D gene: -; clone size: -; V gene: TRBV3-1; J gene: TRBJ2-1; CDR3 protein: CASSPERDNEQFF; CDR3 DNA: TGTGCCAGCAGCCCCGAACGGGACAATGAGCAGTTCTTC
D gene: TRBD2; clone size: -; V gene: TRBV9; J gene: TRBJ2-3; CDR3 protein: CASSGTSGRIHTQYF; CDR3 DNA: TGTGCCAGCAGCGGGACTAGCGGGCGAATTCATACGCAGTATTTT
D gene: TRBD1; clone size: -; V gene: TRBV7-3; J gene: TRBJ2-7; CDR3 protein: CASSSQGANEQYF; CDR3 DNA: TGTGCCAGCAGCTCTCAGGGGGCCAACGAGCAGTACTTC
D gene: TRBD1; clone size: -; V gene: TRBV24-1; J gene: TRBJ2-3; CDR3 protein: CATSAIAGGGTDTQYF; CDR3 DNA: TGTGCCACCAGTGCCATTGCAGGGGGTGGCACAGATACGCAGTATTTT
D gene: -; clone size: -; V gene: TRBV29-1; J gene: TRBJ2-2; CDR3 protein: CSAKKGMNTGELFF; CDR3 DNA: TGCAGCGCCAAAAAGGGGATGAACACCGGGGAGCTGTTTTTT